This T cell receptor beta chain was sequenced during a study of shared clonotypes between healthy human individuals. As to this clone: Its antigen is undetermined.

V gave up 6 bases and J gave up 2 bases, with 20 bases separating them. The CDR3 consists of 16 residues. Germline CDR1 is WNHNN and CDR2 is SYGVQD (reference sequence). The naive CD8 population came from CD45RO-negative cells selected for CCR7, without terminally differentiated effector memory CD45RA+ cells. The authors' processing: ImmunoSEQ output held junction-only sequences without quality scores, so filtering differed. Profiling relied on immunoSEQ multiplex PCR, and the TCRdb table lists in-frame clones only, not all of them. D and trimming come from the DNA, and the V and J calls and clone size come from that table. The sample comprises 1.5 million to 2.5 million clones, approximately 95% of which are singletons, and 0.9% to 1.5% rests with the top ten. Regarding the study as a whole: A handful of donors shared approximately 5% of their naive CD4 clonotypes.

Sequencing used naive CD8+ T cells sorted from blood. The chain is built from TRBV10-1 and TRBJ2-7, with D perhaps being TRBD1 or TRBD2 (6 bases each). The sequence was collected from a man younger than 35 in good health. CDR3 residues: CASSQFTGRFPYEQYF. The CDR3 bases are TGCGCCAGCAGCCAATTTACAGGGAGGTTCCCCTACGAGCAGTACTTC.